Listed below are T cell receptor beta chains from one sample, sequenced in a study of shared clonotypes between healthy human individuals. Clones were read by immunoSEQ multiplex PCR, and TCRdb kept only the in-frame ones, dropping some. The sample shows about 1 million clones, around 74% of them seen only once. The source material was memory CD4+ T cells sorted from blood. Receptors originate from a man between 18 and 35 years old in good health. The CDR3 runs from the conserved cysteine through the conserved F or W. Fields, in order: J gene, V gene, D gene, clone size, CDR3 DNA, CDR3 protein. A D gene is named only where the DNA matches it firmly. The size entry is marked missing in some rows and otherwise reads once, few, many or a size class.

>TRBJ2-7|TRBV19|NA|NA
TGTGCCAGTAGTATAGGGGCCACCTTCTCCTACGAGCAGTACTTC
CASSIGATFSYEQYF
>TRBJ2-3|TRBV5-4|NA|NA
TGTGCCAGCAGCTATAGAGCAGATACGCAGTATTTT
CASSYRADTQYF
>TRBJ1-3|TRBV29-1|TRBD1|NA
TGCAGCGTCGGGACAGGGAACTCTGGAAACACCATATATTTT
CSVGTGNSGNTIYF
>TRBJ1-2|TRBV6-1|NA|NA
TGTGCCAGCAGTGCGGGCCCCGTGGAGGGCTACACCTTC
CASSAGPVEGYTF
>TRBJ2-1|TRBV5-1|TRBD1|NA
TGCGCCAGCAGCACTGGGACAGGGGGTTTGGTTGAGCAGTTCTTC
CASSTGTGGLVEQFF
>TRBJ2-3|TRBV5-1|TRBD1|NA
TGCGCCAGCAGCTTACAAGGACAGGCTACCGGAGATACGCAGTATTTT
CASSLQGQATGDTQYF
>TRBJ1-2|TRBV5-1|NA|NA
TGCGCCAGCAGCACACGTACGACAGGACAGAATGGCTACACCTTC
CASSTRTTGQNGYTF
>TRBJ2-5|TRBV4-1|TRBD1|few
TGCGCCAGCAGCCGGGGGACAGGGGAAGAGACCCAGTACTTC
CASSRGTGEETQYF
>TRBJ1-5|TRBV30|TRBD1|once
TGTGCCTGGAGTTCTACCCAGGGGGTCGGTCAGCCCCAGCATTTT
CAWSSTQGVGQPQHF
>TRBJ2-1|TRBV6-1|TRBD2|NA
TGTGCCAGCAGTTTACGGGAGGACCGGTTCTTC
CASSLREDRFF
>TRBJ2-5|TRBV30|TRBD1|NA
TGTGCCCTACAGGGGGAGAGGACCCAGTACTTC
CALQGERTQYF
>TRBJ2-3|TRBV18|NA|NA
TGTGCCAGCTCAATAGGAGTCGGGGGAACAGATACGCAGTATTTT
CASSIGVGGTDTQYF
>TRBJ2-5|TRBV7-2|TRBD2|once
TGTGCCAGCAGCGGGACTAGCGGGATCGATGAGACCCAGTACTTC
CASSGTSGIDETQYF
>TRBJ2-3|TRBV2|TRBD2|NA
TGTGCCAGCAGTGAAACTAGCGGGTTAGATACGCAGTATTTT
CASSETSGLDTQYF
>TRBJ1-1|TRBV28|NA|NA
TGTGCCAGCAGCCCGACCTCAGGGAAAACTGAAGCTTTCTTT
CASSPTSGKTEAFF
>TRBJ1-1|TRBV10-2|NA|NA
TGCGCCAGCAGTGAGATTGGACTCCTTGAAGCTTTCTTT
CASSEIGLLEAFF
>TRBJ2-5|TRBV13|TRBD1|NA
TGTGCCAGCAGCTTAAGGGGGCCGGAGACCCAGTACTTC
CASSLRGPETQYF
>TRBJ2-1|TRBV27|TRBD2|NA
TGTGCCAGCAGTTTATCCGGTAGCGGGAGGGCCTCGAATGAGCAGTTCTTC
CASSLSGSGRASNEQFF
>TRBJ1-5|TRBV30|TRBD1|NA
TGTGCCTGGAGTGTTGCAGGGGGCTCCAGCAATCAGCCCCAGCATTTT
CAWSVAGGSSNQPQHF
>TRBJ1-6|TRBV6-5|NA|NA
TGTGCCAGCAGTAAGGGTACGCAGGGAGGGACACCCCTCCACTTT
CASSKGTQGGTPLHF
>TRBJ2-7|TRBV21-1|NA|NA
TGTGCCAGCAGCAAAGCGGGGGGGACAGACTACGAGCAGTACTTC
CASSKAGGTDYEQYF
>TRBJ1-3|TRBV5-1|NA|NA
TGCGCCAGCATGGACGCCGAAGCCCACTCTGGAAACACCATATATTTT
CASMDAEAHSGNTIYF
>TRBJ1-5|TRBV27|NA|few
TGTGCCAGCAGTTGGACGGGCAATCAGCCCCAGCATTTT
CASSWTGNQPQHF
>TRBJ1-5|TRBV6-1|NA|NA
TGTGCCAGCAGTGAAAGGTCAGGGGCTTATAGCAATCAGCCCCAGCATTTT
CASSERSGAYSNQPQHF
>TRBJ2-4|TRBV2|NA|NA
TGTGCCAGCAGTGAAAGTACTAGGTGGGCCACACTAGCCAAAAACATTCAGTACTTC
CASSESTRWATLAKNIQYF
>TRBJ1-5|TRBV9|NA|few
TGTGCCAGCAGCGTATCTGAGGGGGGACAGCCCCAGCATTTT
CASSVSEGGQPQHF
>TRBJ2-3|TRBV6-1|NA|NA
TGTGCCAGCAGTGAAGCGGGGACCCGAACAGATACGCAGTATTTT
CASSEAGTRTDTQYF
>TRBJ2-7|TRBV7-9|NA|NA
TGTGCCAGCAGTAAACTCACCAGGACTACCGGGGCCTACGAGCAGTACTTC
CASSKLTRTTGAYEQYF
>TRBJ2-7|TRBV6-5|NA|NA
TGTGCCAGCAGTCGCGGGTCCGAGCAGTACTTC
CASSRGSEQYF